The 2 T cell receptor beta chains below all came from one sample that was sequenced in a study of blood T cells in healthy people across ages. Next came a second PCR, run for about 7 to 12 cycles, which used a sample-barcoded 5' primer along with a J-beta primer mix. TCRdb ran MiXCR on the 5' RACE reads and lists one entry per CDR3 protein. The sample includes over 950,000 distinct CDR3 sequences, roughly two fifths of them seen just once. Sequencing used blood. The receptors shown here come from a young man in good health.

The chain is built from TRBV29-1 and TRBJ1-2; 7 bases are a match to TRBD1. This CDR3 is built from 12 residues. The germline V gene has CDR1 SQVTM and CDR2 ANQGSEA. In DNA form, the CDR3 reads TGCAGTGTAAGGACAGGAGACTATGGCTACACCTTC. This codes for CSVRTGDYGYTF. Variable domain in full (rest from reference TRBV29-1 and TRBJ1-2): SAVISQKPSRDICQRGTSLTIQCQVDSQVTMMFWYRQQPGQSLTLIATANQGSEATYESGFVIDKFPISRPNLTFSTLTVSNMSPEDSSIYLCSVRTGDYGYTFGSGTRLTVV.

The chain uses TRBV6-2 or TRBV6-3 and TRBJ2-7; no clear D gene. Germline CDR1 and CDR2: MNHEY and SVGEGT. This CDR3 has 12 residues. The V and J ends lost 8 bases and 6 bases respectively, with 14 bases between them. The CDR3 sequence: CASGRAFTEQYF. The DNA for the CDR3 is TGTGCCAGCGGACGGGCCTTCACCGAGCAGTACTTC.